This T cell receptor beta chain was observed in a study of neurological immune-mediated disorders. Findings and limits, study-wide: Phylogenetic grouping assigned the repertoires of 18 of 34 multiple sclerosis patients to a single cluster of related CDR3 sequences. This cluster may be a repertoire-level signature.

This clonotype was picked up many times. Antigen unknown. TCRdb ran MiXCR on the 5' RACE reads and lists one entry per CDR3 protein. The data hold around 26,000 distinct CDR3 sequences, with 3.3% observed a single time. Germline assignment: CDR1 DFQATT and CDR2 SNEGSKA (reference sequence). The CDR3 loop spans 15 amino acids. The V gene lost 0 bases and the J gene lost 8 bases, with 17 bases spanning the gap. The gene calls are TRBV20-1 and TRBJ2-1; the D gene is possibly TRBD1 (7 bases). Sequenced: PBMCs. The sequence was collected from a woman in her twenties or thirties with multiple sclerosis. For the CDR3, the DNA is TGCAGTGCTAGAGACTACAGGGGCGGGGTCGATGAGCAGTTCTTC. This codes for CSARDYRGGVDEQFF.